This TCR beta chain was captured in a study of vaccination and CD4 T cells after COVID-19. General study points: Within convalescent individuals, 304 out of 307 vaccine-specific clones proved to be spike mono-reactive.

Sequencing of DNA taken from cultured CD4+ T cells relied on the Oncomine TCR Beta short-read assay. It was cultured CD4+ T cells from which genomic DNA was extracted. A single record per CDR3 protein comes from TCRdb applying MiXCR to the PCR reads. The sample includes some 20,000 distinct CDR3 sequences, approximately 27% of them seen just once. Treatment reported: roughly 10-day PBMC culture with coronavirus spike peptide pools or control peptides (ViraFEST assay). Once peptide pools had expanded antigen-specific T cells, ViraFEST sequenced TCRs. Comment on this clonotype: The antigen is undetermined.

V lost 2 bases to trimming and J lost 10 bases, with 13 bases between them. This CDR3 contains 12 residues. From germline, CDR1 is DFQATT and CDR2 SNEGSKA (reference sequence). This chain links TRBV20-1 with TRBJ2-3, with D perhaps matching TRBD2 (5 bases). The source is a human donor with COVID-19. Sequenced material: cultured CD4+ T cells from blood. The CDR3 sequence is CSARSGRGPQYF. The CDR3, as DNA: TGCAGTGCTAGATCAGGCCGGGGTCCGCAGTATTTT.